This T cell receptor beta chain was recovered during a study of cytomegalovirus exposure and HLA in healthy donors. Whole-study context: Earlier findings included about 120 million unique TCR beta sequences obtained from approximately 170 million T cells. Study outcomes and limitations: Under in vitro conditions, a few CMV-associated chains were confirmed as specific for CMV antigens.

PCR employed 60 Vbeta and 13 Jbeta primers. Original processing methods: Counted up in a later analysis, unique TCR beta chains came to some 72 million, with around 11 million shared. Profiled with immunoSEQ multiplex PCR; TCRdb holds only in-frame clones, not every one. V, J and clone size were drawn from that table, and D and trimming were deduced from the DNA. This sample has about 160,000 clones, with 84% found just once. V was shortened by 3 bases and J by 3 bases, with 12 bases between the two germline ends. CDR1 and CDR2 from the germline V gene are LNHDA and SQIVND (reference sequence). CDR3 length: 15 amino acids. Nominally healthy donors provided the samples, though records likely missed some immune exposures. Details on this clone: Its antigen is not known.

The chain recombines TRBV19 with TRBJ1-3; D is perhaps TRBD1 (5 bases). This receptor was identified in a young man in good health and CMV-seronegative. Source material: PBMCs. CDR3 sequence reads: CASSIGGHLGNTIYF. DNA of the CDR3: TGTGCCAGTAGTATTGGCGGACACCTTGGAAACACCATATATTTT. Full variable domain (remainder filled in from reference TRBV19 and TRBJ1-3): DGGITQSPKYLFRKEGQNVTLSCEQNLNHDAMYWYRQDPGQGLRLIYYSQIVNDFQKGDIAEGYSVSREKKESFPLTVTSAQKNPTAFYLCASSIGGHLGNTIYFGEGSWLTVV.